What follows are 8 T cell receptor beta chains derived from one specimen sequenced in a study of identical twins. TCRdb reprocessed the 5' RACE reads via MiXCR and lists one record per CDR3 protein. The sample shows 690,000 or so distinct CDR3 sequences, 8.6% of them seen only once. The data were also submitted as part of a second study, on yellow fever vaccine responses in identical twins.

Sequenced input: PBMCs. These receptors came from a woman younger than 35 in good health.

The chain uses TRBV2 and TRBJ2-7; D might be TRBD1 (6 bases). From germline, CDR1 is SNHLY and CDR2 FYNNEI. This CDR3 comprises 11 residues. The V end lost 8 bases, the J end lost 5 bases, and 10 bases lay between the germline ends. The CDR3 region is CASQGGHEQYF. The CDR3 nucleotides are TGTGCCAGCCAAGGGGGTCACGAGCAGTACTTC.

The rearrangement uses TRBV29-1 and TRBJ2-7; possibly TRBD2 for D (5 bases). The V gene lost 0 bases and the J gene lost 5 bases, with 11 bases spanning the gap. The CDR3 runs to 13 residues. The germline V gene encodes CDR1 SQVTM and CDR2 ANQGSEA. CDR3 loop: CSVEDPYGNEQYF. As DNA, the CDR3 is TGCAGCGTTGAAGATCCGTACGGGAACGAGCAGTACTTC.

The V and J genes are TRBV6-5 and TRBJ1-5; a weak D match, TRBD1 (6 bases). V lost 4 bases and J lost 2, with 15 bases in between. Germline V lookup: CDR1 MNHEY, CDR2 SVGAGI. This CDR3 is 16 amino acids long. The CDR3 protein is CASSFVAGEGNQPQHF. DNA for the CDR3: TGTGCCAGCAGTTTTGTCGCAGGGGAAGGCAATCAGCCCCAGCATTTT.

There are many counts of this clonotype. The gene calls are TRBV12-3 or TRBV12-4 and TRBJ2-2, with 8 bases aligning to TRBD2. V dropped 3 bases and J dropped 3; count of bases not matched to a gene: 3. The CDR3 covers 15 residues. The CDR3 coding sequence is TGTGCCAGCAGTTTTGGCGGGGGGTACACCGGGGAGCTGTTTTTT. Translation: CASSFGGGYTGELFF.

The CDR3: CASSQAATSGRADTQYF. The CDR3 DNA is TGCGCCAGCAGCCAAGCCGCGACTAGCGGGAGGGCGGATACGCAGTATTTT. V gene TRBV4-3 combines with J gene TRBJ2-3; TRBD2 matches 14 bases. The junction had 6 bases not matched to a gene; V was cut back by 1 base and J by 6 bases. CDR1 and CDR2 (germline): LGHNA, YSLEER. The CDR3 is made up of 17 amino acids.

The table lists this clonotype with a few counts. The chain employs TRBV4-3 and TRBJ2-3; tentatively, D is TRBD2 (6 bases). Trimming stripped 1 base from V and 5 bases from J, with 16 bases between. The CDR3 is 16 amino acids. Germline CDR1 and CDR2: LGHNA and YSLEER. The CDR3, as DNA: TGCGCCAGCAGCCAAGTGTCCGGGGGAAGGAGAGATACGCAGTATTTT. It codes for CASSQVSGGRRDTQYF.

This clonotype has only a few counts. The chain is built from TRBV7-2 and TRBJ2-3, with 11 bases lining up with TRBD2. Germline V gives CDR1 SGHTA, CDR2 FQGNSA. V shed 2 bases, J shed 5 bases, and the junction held 9 bases outside the gene matches. The CDR3 has 17 residues. The chain's CDR3 is CASSLMPLAGAGDTQYF. The CDR3 DNA reads TGTGCCAGCAGCTTAATGCCACTAGCGGGAGCGGGAGATACGCAGTATTTT.

This clonotype was picked up a small number of times. The V gene is TRBV5-1, the J gene TRBJ2-1; D is undetermined. Deletions cut 5 bases from V and 0 bases from J, with 9 bases between. The CDR3 runs to 14 residues. Germline V CDR1 and CDR2: SGHRS, YFSETQ. CDR3 coding DNA: TGCGCCAGCAGGGACCGTCCCTCCTACAATGAGCAGTTCTTC. It encodes CASRDRPSYNEQFF.